These 17 T cell receptor beta chains were all obtained from the same sample, sequenced in a study of shared clonotypes between healthy human individuals. TCRdb's copy holds only in-frame clones and misses some; the assay was immunoSEQ multiplex PCR. The table shows more than 2,000,000 clones, with around nine tenths occurring only once. The sequenced sample consisted of naive CD4+ T cells sorted from blood. Subset given: CD45RA+ positively selected. The receptors stem from a man between 18 and 35 years old in good health.

This clone was seen a single time. The J gene is TRBJ1-4, the V gene TRBV7-9; 8 positions match TRBD1. This CDR3 has 14 amino acids. Trimming took 5 bases from V and 8 from J; bases not matched to a gene: 7. Looked up from germline, CDR1 is SEHNR and CDR2 is FQNEAQ (reference sequence). The CDR3 loop reads CASSLRDRREKLFF. In nucleotides, the CDR3 is TGTGCCAGCAGCCTCCGGGACAGGCGAGAAAAACTGTTTTTT.

The rearrangement uses TRBV6-4 and TRBJ1-3; D ambiguous. CDR3 length: 13 amino acids. V lost 0 bases and J lost 7, with 7 bases in between. Germline V gene lookup returns CDR1 MRHNA and CDR2 SNTAGT. The CDR3 reads CASSDSGANTIYF. The CDR3 region has the DNA TGTGCCAGCAGTGACTCGGGAGCTAACACCATATATTTT.

This clone was seen a few times. V usage is TRBV1 and J usage is TRBJ2-7; TRBD1 is the table's D call and was not checked against the DNA. TRBV1 is marked as a pseudogene. The CDR3 consists of 13 residues. CDR3 DNA sequence: TGCACCAGCAGCGAGGTAACAGGGGACGAGCAGTACTTC. Encoded protein: CTSSEVTGDEQYF.

This chain's CDR3 is CATSTVIDRVNQPQHF. The CDR3 DNA follows: TGTGCCACCAGCACTGTTATTGACAGGGTGAATCAGCCCCAGCATTTT. The chain carries TRBV15 and TRBJ1-5, with 7 nucleotides matching TRBD1. Per germline, CDR1 LNHNV and CDR2 YYDKDF (reference sequence). Trimming at V came to 4 bases and at J to 4 bases, leaving 10 bases not matched to a gene. The CDR3 sequence is 16 residues long.

The V gene is TRBV19, the J gene TRBJ1-6; TRBD1 agrees at 10 bases. The CDR3 length is 22 residues. Germline CDR1 reads LNHDA; CDR2 reads SQIVND (reference sequence). Losses at the gene ends were 3 bases for V and 0 bases for J; bases not matched to a gene: 17. The chain's CDR3 is CASSMGQGSLLTYSSYNSPLHF. The CDR3 DNA reads TGTGCCAGTAGTATGGGACAGGGGAGCCTTTTGACCTACAGCTCCTATAATTCACCCCTCCACTTT.

The gene calls are TRBV10-3 and TRBJ2-7, with D possibly matching TRBD2 (5 bases). The V end lost 10 bases, the J end lost 0 bases, and 16 bases lay between the germline ends. The germline gives CDR1 ENHRY, CDR2 SYGVKD. This CDR3 spans 14 amino acids. The CDR3 DNA reads as TGTGCCACCGCCGAAAGGACTCTCTCCTACGAGCAGTACTTC. Translation gives CATAERTLSYEQYF.

About this clone itself: The sample contains more than one DNA sequence encoding this CDR3. V is TRBV5-1 and J is TRBJ1-2, with 7 bases aligning to TRBD1. After removal of 4 bases from V and 5 bases from J, the junction contained 5 bases not matched to a gene. Germline V gene sequence: CDR1 SGHRS, CDR2 YFSETQ. The CDR3 is 13 residues long. This CDR3 is CASSLTGVYGYTF. The CDR3 DNA follows: TGCGCCAGCAGCCTAACAGGGGTTTATGGCTACACCTTC.

The J gene is TRBJ2-1, the V gene TRBV15, with 12 positions matching TRBD2. The CDR3 extends over 18 amino acids. After removal of 0 bases from V and 1 base from J, the junction contained 4 bases not matched to a gene. The germline V gene has CDR1 LNHNV and CDR2 YYDKDF (reference sequence). CDR3 bases: TGTGCCACCAGCAGAGATACACTAGCGGGAGGATCCTACAATGAGCAGTTCTTC. It encodes CATSRDTLAGGSYNEQFF.

The gene calls are TRBV19 and TRBJ2-3; TRBD2 agrees at 13 bases. Per the germline V gene, CDR1 is LNHDA and CDR2 is SQIVND (reference sequence). This CDR3 is 16 amino acids long. V dropped 5 bases and J dropped 1; count of bases not matched to a gene: 3. CDR3 DNA sequence: TGTGCCAGTAGTGCCGGACTAGCGGGGGGCACAGATACGCAGTATTTT. It translates to CASSAGLAGGTDTQYF.

The chain is built from TRBV9 and TRBJ2-5, with D tentatively TRBD2 (5 bases). V was trimmed by 3 bases and J by 5 bases, leaving 11 bases between them. The length of the CDR3 is 13 residues. Germline-derived CDR1 and CDR2 are SGDLS and YYNGEE. The CDR3 sequence: CASSGTPGETQYF. CDR3 sequence (DNA): TGTGCCAGCAGCGGCACGCCGGGGGAGACCCAGTACTTC.

CDR3 in amino acids: CASSYDGSTEAFF. In nucleotides, the CDR3 is TGTGCCAGCAGTTACGACGGTAGCACTGAAGCTTTCTTT. V and J are TRBV6-6 and TRBJ1-1; D unclear. The CDR3 runs 13 residues. The germline gives CDR1 MNHNY, CDR2 SVGAGI (reference sequence). Trimming took off 2 bases at V and 4 bases at J, with 8 bases between the two ends.

The J gene is TRBJ1-1, the V gene TRBV11-2; 7 nucleotides match TRBD1. Germline CDR1 SGHAT, CDR2 FQNNGV. The CDR3 has 15 residues. With 4 bases clipped from V and 1 base from J, the junction kept 6 bases outside the gene matches. CDR3 in amino acids: CASSSHGTANTEAFF. CDR3 DNA sequence: TGTGCCAGCAGCTCCCATGGGACAGCGAACACTGAAGCTTTCTTT.

As for this clone: The identical CDR3 is also encoded by other nucleotide sequences in the sample. The CDR3 region is CASSSGQETQYF. The CDR3 nucleotides read TGTGCCAGCAGTTCTGGGCAAGAGACCCAGTACTTC. V gene TRBV28 combines with J gene TRBJ2-5; D remains unclear. V lost 4 bases to trimming and J lost 2 bases, with 5 bases between them. The germline V gene encodes CDR1 MDHEN and CDR2 SYDVKM. The CDR3 extends over 12 amino acids.

The chain couples TRBV30 to TRBJ2-2; the match to TRBD2 covers 7 bases. The CDR3 has 14 amino acids. V lost 2 bases and J lost 2; bases outside the gene matches: 2. The germline CDR1 and CDR2 sequences are GTSNPN and SVGIG (reference sequence). CDR3: CAWSRGENTGELFF. The CDR3 DNA reads TGTGCCTGGAGTCGGGGGGAAAACACCGGGGAGCTGTTTTTT. The full variable domain, with the rest looked up from reference TRBV30 and TRBJ2-2, is SQTIHQWPATLVQPVGSPLSLECTVEGTSNPNLYWYRQAAGRGLQLLFYSVGIGQISSEVPQNLSASRPQDRQFILSSKKLLLSDSGFYLCAWSRGENTGELFFGEGSRLTVL.

This chain links TRBV4-1 with TRBJ2-5, with TRBD2 matching 11 bases. Germline V gene lookup returns CDR1 MGHRA and CDR2 YSYEKL. The trim removed 5 bases at V and 2 bases at J, leaving 13 bases unmatched. CDR3 size: 18 residues. CDR3 residues: CASSAQQLAGGVQETQYF. The CDR3 region has the DNA TGCGCCAGCAGCGCACAGCAGTTAGCGGGGGGGGTTCAAGAGACCCAGTACTTC.

Worth noting for this clone: At one end the junction does not follow the germline gene, possibly because of a read error. The CDR3: CASSQGRGGDTGELFF. CDR3 bases: TGCGCCAGCAGTCAAGGGAGGGGGGGCGACACCGGGGAGCTGTTTTTT. The rearrangement uses TRBV4-1 and TRBJ2-2, with D possibly TRBD2 on 7 matching bases. This CDR3 spans 16 amino acids. Germline V gene sequence: CDR1 MGHRA, CDR2 YSYEKL.

The chain recombines TRBV5-1 with TRBJ1-2, with a possible D match to TRBD1 (5 bases). CDR1 and CDR2 (germline): SGHRS, YFSETQ. This CDR3 contains 15 residues. The V and J ends lost 3 bases and 2 bases respectively, with 14 bases between them. The CDR3 DNA reads as TGCGCCAGCAGCTCACAGGCTTCATCCAACTATGGCTACACCTTC. It codes for CASSSQASSNYGYTF.